This TCR beta chain stems from a study of Tregs in tolerant kidney transplant recipients. Study-level points and caveats: Donor-specific Treg expansion exceeded global Treg expansion in tolerant patients, suggesting antigen drive. Biological reproducibility was not directly addressed, but technical replication error appeared minimal. Some patients' samples used different primers over time, so nucleotide sequences weren't comparable.

Mixed chimerism was transient after nonmyeloablative marrow transplants from related graft donors. Method: immunoSEQ multiplex PCR; TCRdb's copy keeps in-frame clones and lacks some. The profile shows tens of thousands of clones, over 85% of them singletons. From germline, CDR1 is SGDLS and CDR2 YYNGEE. The V and J ends lost 0 bases and 5 bases, in that order; junction bases with no gene match: 10. The CDR3 is 16 residues long. Turning to this clone: Its antigen is currently unknown.

The chain recombines TRBV9 with TRBJ2-5, with 7 bases identical to TRBD2. The source material was CD4+ T cells from blood (PBMCs), sampled 12 months after the transplant. The sequence was collected from a human patient who received a combined kidney and bone marrow transplant. Some of the T cells may derive from the graft donor. DNA for the CDR3: TGTGCCAGCAGCGTAGGGACTAGGTGGGCGGGGGAGACCCAGTACTTC. This codes for CASSVGTRWAGETQYF. Looking up the rest from reference TRBV9 and TRBJ2-5 gives the full variable domain: DSGVTQTPKHLITATGQRVTLRCSPRSGDLSVYWYQQSLDQGLQFLIQYYNGEERAKGNILERFSAQQFPDLHSELNLSSLELGDSALYFCASSVGTRWAGETQYFGPGTRLLVL.